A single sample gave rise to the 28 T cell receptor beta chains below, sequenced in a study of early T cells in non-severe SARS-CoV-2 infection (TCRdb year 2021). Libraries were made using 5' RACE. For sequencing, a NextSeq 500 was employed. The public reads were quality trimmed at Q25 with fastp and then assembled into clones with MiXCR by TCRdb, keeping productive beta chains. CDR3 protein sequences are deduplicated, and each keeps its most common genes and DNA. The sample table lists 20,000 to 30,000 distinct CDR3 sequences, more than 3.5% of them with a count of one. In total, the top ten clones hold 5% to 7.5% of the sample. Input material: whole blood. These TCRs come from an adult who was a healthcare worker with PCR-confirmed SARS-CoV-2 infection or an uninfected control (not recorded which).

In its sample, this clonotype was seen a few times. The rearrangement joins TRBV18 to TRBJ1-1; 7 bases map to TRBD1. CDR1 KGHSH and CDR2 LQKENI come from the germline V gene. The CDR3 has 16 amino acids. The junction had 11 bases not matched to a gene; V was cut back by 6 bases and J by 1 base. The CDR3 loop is CASSARRGQANTEAFF. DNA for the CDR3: TGTGCCAGCTCGGCGAGGAGGGGGCAAGCGAACACTGAAGCTTTCTTT.

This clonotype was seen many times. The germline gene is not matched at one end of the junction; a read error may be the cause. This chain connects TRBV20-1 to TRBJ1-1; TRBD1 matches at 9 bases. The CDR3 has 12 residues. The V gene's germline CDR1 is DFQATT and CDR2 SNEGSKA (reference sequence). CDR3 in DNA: TGCAGTGCTAGGAGAAGACAGGGGGTATTTCCTTTT. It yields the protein CSARRRQGVFPF.

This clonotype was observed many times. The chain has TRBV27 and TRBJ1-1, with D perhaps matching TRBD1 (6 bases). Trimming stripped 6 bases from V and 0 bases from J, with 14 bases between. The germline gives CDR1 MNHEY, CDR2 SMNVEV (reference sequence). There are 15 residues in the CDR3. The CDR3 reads CASSEQGIMNTEAFF. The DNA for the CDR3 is TGTGCCAGCAGCGAGCAGGGGATTATGAACACTGAAGCTTTCTTT.

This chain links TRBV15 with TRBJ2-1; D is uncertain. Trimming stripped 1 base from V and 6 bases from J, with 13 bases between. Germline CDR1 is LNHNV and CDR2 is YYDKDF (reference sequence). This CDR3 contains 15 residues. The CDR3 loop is CATSRGSSSGNEQFF. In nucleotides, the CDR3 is TGTGCCACCAGCAGAGGATCTTCCTCGGGCAATGAGCAGTTCTTC. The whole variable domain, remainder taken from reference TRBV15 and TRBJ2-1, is DAMVIQNPRYQVTQFGKPVTLSCSQTLNHNVMYWYQQKSSQAPKLLFHYYDKDFNNEADTPDNFQSRRPNTSFCFLDIRSPGLGDTAMYLCATSRGSSSGNEQFFGPGTRLTVL.

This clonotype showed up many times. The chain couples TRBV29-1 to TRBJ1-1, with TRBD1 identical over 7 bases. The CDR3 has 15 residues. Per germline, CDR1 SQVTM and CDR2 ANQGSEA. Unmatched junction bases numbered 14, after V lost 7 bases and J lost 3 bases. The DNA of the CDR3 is TGCAGCGCCGTAGGACAGGTGGGTTGGGACACTGAAGCTTTCTTT. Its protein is CSAVGQVGWDTEAFF.

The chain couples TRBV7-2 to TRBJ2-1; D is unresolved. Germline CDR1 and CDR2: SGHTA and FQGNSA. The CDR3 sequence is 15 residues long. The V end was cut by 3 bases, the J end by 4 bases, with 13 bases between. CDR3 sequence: CASSLSGRSYNEQFF. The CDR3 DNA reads TGTGCCAGCAGCTTGTCCGGCCGGTCTTACAATGAGCAGTTCTTC.

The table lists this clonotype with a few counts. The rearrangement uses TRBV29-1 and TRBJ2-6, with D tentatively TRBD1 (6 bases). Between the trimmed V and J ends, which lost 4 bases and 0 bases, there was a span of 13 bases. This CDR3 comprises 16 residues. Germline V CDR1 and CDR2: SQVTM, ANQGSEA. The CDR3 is CSVVDSLFSGANVLTF. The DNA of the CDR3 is TGCAGCGTTGTGGACAGCTTATTCTCTGGGGCCAACGTCCTGACTTTC.

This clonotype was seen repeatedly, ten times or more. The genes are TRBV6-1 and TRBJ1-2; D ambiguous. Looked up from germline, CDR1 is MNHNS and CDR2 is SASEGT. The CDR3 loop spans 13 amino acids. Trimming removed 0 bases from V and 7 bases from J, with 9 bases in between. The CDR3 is CASSEALQFGYTF. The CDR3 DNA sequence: TGTGCCAGCAGTGAAGCTCTCCAGTTTGGCTACACCTTC.

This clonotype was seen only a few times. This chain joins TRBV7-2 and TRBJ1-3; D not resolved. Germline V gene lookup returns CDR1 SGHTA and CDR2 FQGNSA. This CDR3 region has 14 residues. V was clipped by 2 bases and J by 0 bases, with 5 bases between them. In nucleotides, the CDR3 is TGTGCCAGCAGCTTACCGGGCTCTGGAAACACCATATATTTT. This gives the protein CASSLPGSGNTIYF.

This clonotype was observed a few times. The CDR3 nucleotides are TGCAGTGCTGGAGGGACAGGGGGCACAGATACGCAGTATTTT. Translation gives CSAGGTGGTDTQYF. The chain recombines TRBV20-1 with TRBJ2-3, with TRBD1 identical over 10 bases. Germline CDR1 DFQATT, CDR2 SNEGSKA (reference sequence). This CDR3 has 14 residues. Trimming cost V 5 bases and J 1 base; bases outside gene matches: 3.

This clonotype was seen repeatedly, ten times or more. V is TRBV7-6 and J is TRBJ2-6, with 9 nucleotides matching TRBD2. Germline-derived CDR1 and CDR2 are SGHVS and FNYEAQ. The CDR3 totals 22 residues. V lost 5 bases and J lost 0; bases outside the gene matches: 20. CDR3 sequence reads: CASSPQDYNGLAGFSGANVLTF. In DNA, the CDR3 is TGTGCCAGCAGCCCACAGGATTACAACGGGCTAGCGGGATTCTCTGGGGCCAACGTCCTGACTTTC.

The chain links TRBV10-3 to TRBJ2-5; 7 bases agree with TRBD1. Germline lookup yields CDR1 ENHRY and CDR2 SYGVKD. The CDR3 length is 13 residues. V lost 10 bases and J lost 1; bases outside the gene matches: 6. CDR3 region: CATHRGLQETQYF. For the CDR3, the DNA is TGTGCCACCCACAGGGGCCTCCAAGAGACCCAGTACTTC.

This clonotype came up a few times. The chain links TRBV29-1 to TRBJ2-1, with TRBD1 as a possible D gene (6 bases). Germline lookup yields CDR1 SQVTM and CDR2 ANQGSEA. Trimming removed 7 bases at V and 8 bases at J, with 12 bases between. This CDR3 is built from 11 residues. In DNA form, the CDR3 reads TGCAGCGCTACAGGGTACGATGAGCAGTTCTTC. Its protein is CSATGYDEQFF.

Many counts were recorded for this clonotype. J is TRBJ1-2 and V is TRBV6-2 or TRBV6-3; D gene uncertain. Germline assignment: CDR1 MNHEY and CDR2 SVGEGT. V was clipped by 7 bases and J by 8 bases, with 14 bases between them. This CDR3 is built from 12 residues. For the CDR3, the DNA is TGTGCCAGCACCCTACCGACAATAGGCTACACCTTC. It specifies CASTLPTIGYTF.

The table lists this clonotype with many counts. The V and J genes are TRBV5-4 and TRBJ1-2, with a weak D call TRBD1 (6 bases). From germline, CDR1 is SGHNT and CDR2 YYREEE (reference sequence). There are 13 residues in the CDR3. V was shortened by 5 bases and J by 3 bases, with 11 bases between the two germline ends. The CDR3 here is CASSPGHYYGYTF. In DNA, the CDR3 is TGTGCCAGCAGTCCGGGACATTACTATGGCTACACCTTC.

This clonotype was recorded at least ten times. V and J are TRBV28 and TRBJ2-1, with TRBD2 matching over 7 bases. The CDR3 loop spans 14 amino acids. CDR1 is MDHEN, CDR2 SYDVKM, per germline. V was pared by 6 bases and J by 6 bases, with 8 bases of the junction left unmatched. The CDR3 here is CASRNYGGSNEQFF. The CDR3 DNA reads TGTGCCAGCAGGAACTATGGCGGGAGCAATGAGCAGTTCTTC.

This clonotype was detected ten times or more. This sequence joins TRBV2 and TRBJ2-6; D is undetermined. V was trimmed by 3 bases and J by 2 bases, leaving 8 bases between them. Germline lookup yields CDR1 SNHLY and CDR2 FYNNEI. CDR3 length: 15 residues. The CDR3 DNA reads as TGTGCCAGCAGTGAGCTCAGGCCTGGGGCCAACGTCCTGACTTTC. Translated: CASSELRPGANVLTF.

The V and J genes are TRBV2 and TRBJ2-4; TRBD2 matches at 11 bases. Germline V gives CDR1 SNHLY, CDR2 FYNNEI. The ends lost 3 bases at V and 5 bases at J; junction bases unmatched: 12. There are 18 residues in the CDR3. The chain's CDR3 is CASSEGVLAGVRQNIQYF. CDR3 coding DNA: TGTGCCAGCAGTGAGGGGGTACTAGCGGGAGTCCGGCAAAACATTCAGTACTTC. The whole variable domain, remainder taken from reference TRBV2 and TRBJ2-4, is EPEVTQTPSHQVTQMGQEVILRCVPISNHLYFYWYRQILGQKVEFLVSFYNNEISEKSEIFDDQFSVERPDGSNFTLKIRSTKLEDSAMYFCASSEGVLAGVRQNIQYFGAGTRLSVL.

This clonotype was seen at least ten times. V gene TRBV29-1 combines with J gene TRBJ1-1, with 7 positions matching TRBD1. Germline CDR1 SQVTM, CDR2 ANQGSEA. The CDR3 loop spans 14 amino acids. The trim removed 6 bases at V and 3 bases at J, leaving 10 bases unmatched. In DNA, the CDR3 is TGCAGCGTCACCAGGGGGTTTGGGCACACTGAAGCTTTCTTT. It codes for CSVTRGFGHTEAFF. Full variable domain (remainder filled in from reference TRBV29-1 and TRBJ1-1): SAVISQKPSRDICQRGTSLTIQCQVDSQVTMMFWYRQQPGQSLTLIATANQGSEATYESGFVIDKFPISRPNLTFSTLTVSNMSPEDSSIYLCSVTRGFGHTEAFFGQGTRLTVV.

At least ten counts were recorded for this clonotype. CDR3 bases: TGTGCCAGCAGCAAAGTACAGGGGTTGGGTTCACCCCTCCACTTT. This sequence encodes CASSKVQGLGSPLHF. The rearrangement joins TRBV5-4 to TRBJ1-6; 7 nucleotides agree with TRBD1. Germline CDR1 and CDR2: SGHNT and YYREEE (reference sequence). The CDR3 totals 15 residues. J lost 9 bases, V lost 4 bases, and 10 bases had no gene match.

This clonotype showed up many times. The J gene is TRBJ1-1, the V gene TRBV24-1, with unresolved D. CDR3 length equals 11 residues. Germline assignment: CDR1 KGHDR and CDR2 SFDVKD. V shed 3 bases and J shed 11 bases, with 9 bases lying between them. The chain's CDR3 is CATSDGTRAFF. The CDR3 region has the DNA TGTGCCACCAGTGATGGCACCCGGGCTTTCTTT.

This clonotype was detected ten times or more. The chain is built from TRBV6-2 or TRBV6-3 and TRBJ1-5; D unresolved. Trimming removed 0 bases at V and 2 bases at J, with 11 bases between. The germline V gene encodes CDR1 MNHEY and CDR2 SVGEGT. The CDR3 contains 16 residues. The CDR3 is CASSYSVGSGNQPQHF. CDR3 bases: TGTGCCAGCAGTTACTCGGTGGGGAGCGGCAATCAGCCCCAGCATTTT.

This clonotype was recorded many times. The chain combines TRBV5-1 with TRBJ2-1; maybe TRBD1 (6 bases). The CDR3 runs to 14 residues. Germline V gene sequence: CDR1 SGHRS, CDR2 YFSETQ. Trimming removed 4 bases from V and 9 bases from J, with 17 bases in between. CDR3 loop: CASSDRSGAGEQFF. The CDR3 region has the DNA TGCGCCAGCAGCGACAGGTCTGGGGCGGGTGAGCAGTTCTTC. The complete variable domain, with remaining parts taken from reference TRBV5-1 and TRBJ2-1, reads KAGVTQTPRYLIKTRGQQVTLSCSPISGHRSVSWYQQTPGQGLQFLFEYFSETQRNKGNFPGRFSGRQFSNSRSEMNVSTLELGDSALYLCASSDRSGAGEQFFGPGTRLTVL.

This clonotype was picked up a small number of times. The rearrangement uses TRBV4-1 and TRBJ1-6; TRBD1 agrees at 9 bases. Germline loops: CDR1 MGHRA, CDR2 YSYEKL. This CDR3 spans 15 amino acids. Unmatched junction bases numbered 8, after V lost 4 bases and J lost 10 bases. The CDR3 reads CASSRDRAMGSPLHF. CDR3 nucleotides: TGCGCCAGCAGCCGGGACAGGGCGATGGGGTCACCCCTCCACTTT.

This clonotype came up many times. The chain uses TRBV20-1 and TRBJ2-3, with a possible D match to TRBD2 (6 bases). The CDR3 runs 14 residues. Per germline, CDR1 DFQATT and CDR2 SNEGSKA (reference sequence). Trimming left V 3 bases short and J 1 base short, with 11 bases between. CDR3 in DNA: TGCAGTGCTAGTAGGAGGGGTGGCACAGATACGCAGTATTTT. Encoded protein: CSASRRGGTDTQYF.

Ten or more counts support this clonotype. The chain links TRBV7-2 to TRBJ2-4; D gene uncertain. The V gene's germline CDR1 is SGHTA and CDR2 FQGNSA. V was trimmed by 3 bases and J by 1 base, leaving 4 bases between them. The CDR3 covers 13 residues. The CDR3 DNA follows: TGTGCCAGCAGCTTCGAGGCCAAAAACATTCAGTACTTC. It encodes CASSFEAKNIQYF.

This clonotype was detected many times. CDR3 sequence (DNA): TGTGCCAGCAGAACGACAGGGGAGGGTGAAGCTTTCTTT. Translation: CASRTTGEGEAFF. The genes are TRBV7-9 and TRBJ1-1; 8 bases are a match to TRBD1. CDR3 length equals 13 residues. Germline lookup yields CDR1 SEHNR and CDR2 FQNEAQ (reference sequence). V shed 6 bases and J 7 bases; nucleotides not matched to a gene: 7.

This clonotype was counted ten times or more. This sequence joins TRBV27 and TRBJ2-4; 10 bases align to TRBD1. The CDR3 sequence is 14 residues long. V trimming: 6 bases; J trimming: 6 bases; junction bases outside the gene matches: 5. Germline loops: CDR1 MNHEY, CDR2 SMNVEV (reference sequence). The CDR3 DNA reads TGTGCCAGCAGAAGGACAGGGGGTTTAAACATTCAGTACTTC. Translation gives CASRRTGGLNIQYF.